Here is one T cell receptor beta chain with its context. Its antigen is still unknown. This entry belongs to a study of monozygotic twins with cystic fibrosis. Whole-study results and caveats: Monozygotic CF twins shared more identical nucleotide clonotypes than unrelated patients. Co-twins had the most similar V usage for 13 of 16 pairs, J for 8. Clonality was generally low (median roughly 0.0095), higher in the most severe patients.

V was clipped by 1 base and J by 0 bases, with 13 bases between them. The CDR3 extends over 17 amino acids. Germline V gene lookup returns CDR1 LNHNV and CDR2 YYDKDF (reference sequence). TCRdb's copy holds only in-frame clones and misses some; the assay was immunoSEQ multiplex PCR. The sample comprises 15,000 or so clones, approximately 98% of which are singletons, and around 0.42% rests with the top ten. The rearrangement links TRBV15 to TRBJ1-5, with D perhaps matching TRBD1 (6 bases). Sequenced material: blood. The sequence was collected from a girl aged 2-15 years with cystic fibrosis. CDR3 sequence: CATSRVYGGPSNQPQHF. The CDR3 coding sequence is TGTGCCACCAGCAGAGTCTATGGGGGCCCTAGCAATCAGCCCCAGCATTTT.